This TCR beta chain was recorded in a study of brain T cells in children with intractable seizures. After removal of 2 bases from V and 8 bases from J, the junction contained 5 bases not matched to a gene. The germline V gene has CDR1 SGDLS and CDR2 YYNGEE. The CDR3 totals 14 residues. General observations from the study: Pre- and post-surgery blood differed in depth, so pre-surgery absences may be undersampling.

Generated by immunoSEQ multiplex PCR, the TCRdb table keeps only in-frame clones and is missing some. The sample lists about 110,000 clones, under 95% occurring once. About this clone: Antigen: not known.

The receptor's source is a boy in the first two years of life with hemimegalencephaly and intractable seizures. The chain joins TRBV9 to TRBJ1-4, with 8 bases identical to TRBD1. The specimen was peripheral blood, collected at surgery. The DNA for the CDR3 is TGTGCCAGCAGCGTGGCAGGGGGCCAGGAAAAACTGTTTTTT. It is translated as CASSVAGGQEKLFF. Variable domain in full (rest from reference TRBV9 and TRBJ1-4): DSGVTQTPKHLITATGQRVTLRCSPRSGDLSVYWYQQSLDQGLQFLIQYYNGEERAKGNILERFSAQQFPDLHSELNLSSLELGDSALYFCASSVAGGQEKLFFGSGTQLSVL.